The clone carrying this T cell receptor beta chain was recorded at least ten times. This entry belongs to a study of early T cells in non-severe SARS-CoV-2 infection. Tagging with unique molecular identifiers was applied to individual cDNA molecules. TCRdb reprocessed the 5' RACE reads via MiXCR and lists one record per CDR3 protein. Among roughly 45,000 distinct CDR3 sequences, roughly 10% were seen once, and the ten largest hold less than 25%. CDR3 length: 13 residues. Trimming removed 5 bases from V and 2 bases from J, with 8 bases in between. The germline V gene encodes CDR1 MDHEN and CDR2 SYDVKM.

The specimen sequenced was whole blood. The rearrangement links TRBV28 to TRBJ2-3; TRBD2 is a possible D gene (6 bases). The source is an adult who was a healthcare worker with PCR-confirmed SARS-CoV-2 infection or an uninfected control (not recorded which). The CDR3 protein is CASSGGVTDTQYF. The CDR3 DNA sequence: TGTGCCAGCAGTGGAGGGGTCACAGATACGCAGTATTTT.